This T cell receptor (beta chain) emerged from a study of cytomegalovirus exposure and HLA in healthy donors. Both 60 Vbeta primers and 13 Jbeta primers went into the PCR. This table comes from immunoSEQ multiplex PCR, and its TCRdb copy is limited to in-frame clones, with some not included. Of about 140,000 clones in the sample, approximately 83% are singletons; the top ten hold 4.1%. Concerning this clone: The target antigen is unknown.

The V segment lost 4 bases and the J segment 1 base; nucleotides outside the gene matches: 11. Germline loops: CDR1 SNHLY, CDR2 FYNNEI. The CDR3 covers 18 residues. Overall study findings and caveats: No immune exposure information besides CMV serostatus was available. Links to common viral pathogens appeared, in a later analysis, for several of the most significant clusters. An Asian-associated ancestry cluster reportedly showed fewer N-insertions than the approximately 650-donor mean in a later analysis. Published work reported that the classifier diagnosed cytomegalovirus status with high specificity and sensitivity.

The source material was PBMCs. The receptor was derived from a man aged 35 to 55 in good health and CMV-seropositive. The chain links TRBV2 to TRBJ2-2, with 8 bases that match TRBD1. The CDR3 loop is CASSGRGPGRRNTGELFF. Here the CDR3 DNA reads TGTGCCAGCAGTGGCAGGGGGCCGGGACGGAGGAACACCGGGGAGCTGTTTTTT.